Listed below are T cell receptor beta chains from one sample, sequenced in a study of blood T cell repertoires in COVID-19. Sequenced by immunoSEQ multiplex PCR; TCRdb stores in-frame clones only, minus some. The repertoire holds roughly 300,000 clones, around 90% seen once, with under 3% in the top ten. The sequenced sample was PBMCs or T cells enriched from blood (not recorded which). All receptors derive from a woman in her 40s with acute COVID-19. Both conserved end residues are part of each CDR3. The D gene is left open where the match is weak. Only part of the rows carry a size: once, few, many, or a class if the clone is expanded.

NA	TRBV11-3	TRBD2	TRBJ2-5	CASSWGSGRQGETQYF	TGTGCCAGCAGCTGGGGTAGCGGGAGGCAAGGGGAGACCCAGTACTTC
NA	TRBV5-8	NA	TRBJ2-3	CASTVGLTLNSGTQYF	TGTGCCAGCACCGTGGGACTTACCCTTAATTCCGGTACGCAGTATTTT
NA	TRBV6-5	TRBD1	TRBJ1-1	CASSPDRGRITEAFF	TGTGCCAGCAGTCCGGACAGGGGGCGGATCACTGAAGCTTTCTTT
NA	TRBV3-1/TRBV3-2	NA	TRBJ1-6	CASSVRQATSSPLHF	TGTGCCAGCAGCGTCAGACAGGCAACCTCTTCACCCCTCCACTTT
NA	TRBV5-1	TRBD2	TRBJ2-3	CASSLAGLADTQYF	TGCGCCAGCAGCCTAGCGGGGTTGGCGGATACGCAGTATTTT
NA	TRBV19	NA	TRBJ1-1	CASRTRTANTEAFF	TGTGCCAGTAGAACTCGGACAGCTAACACTGAAGCTTTCTTT
few	TRBV3-1/TRBV3-2	TRBD1	TRBJ1-6	CASSLALGTGRAPLHF	TGTGCCAGCAGCCTAGCCCTGGGGACAGGGAGAGCACCCCTCCACTTT
NA	TRBV9	NA	TRBJ1-1	CASSVGASNTEAFF	TGTGCCAGCAGCGTTGGGGCTTCGAACACTGAAGCTTTCTTT
NA	TRBV7-9	TRBD2	TRBJ2-7	CASSQTGGGGNEQYF	TGTGCCAGCAGCCAGACTGGGGGCGGGGGGAACGAGCAGTACTTC
NA	TRBV4-2	TRBD1	TRBJ1-1	CASSDRDRGGNTEAFF	TGTGCCAGCAGCGACCGGGACAGGGGGGGTAACACTGAAGCTTTCTTT
NA	TRBV12-3/TRBV12-4	NA	TRBJ1-2	CASSPDRNYGYTF	TGTGCCAGCAGCCCTGACAGGAACTATGGCTACACCTTC
NA	TRBV12-3/TRBV12-4	NA	TRBJ2-1	CASSLGGREQFF	TGTGCCAGCAGTTTAGGGGGGCGGGAGCAGTTCTTC
few	TRBV30	NA	TRBJ1-2	CAWSTGLSYTF	TGTGCCTGGAGTACGGGTTTGAGCTACACCTTC
NA	TRBV24-1	NA	TRBJ1-1	CATSDLRGGVLAEAFF	TGTGCCACCAGTGATTTGCGTGGGGGCGTACTGGCTGAAGCTTTCTTT
NA	TRBV5-6	NA	TRBJ1-1	CASSLDRGTEAFF	TGTGCCAGCAGCTTGGATCGGGGTACTGAAGCTTTCTTT
NA	TRBV19	TRBD1	TRBJ2-1	CASSKQGSYNEQFF	TGTGCCAGTAGTAAACAGGGGTCCTACAATGAGCAGTTCTTC
NA	TRBV2	NA	TRBJ1-1	CASIRDLGNTEAFF	TGTGCCAGCATCCGGGACTTGGGGAACACTGAAGCTTTCTTT
NA	TRBV11-2	TRBD2	TRBJ2-3	CASSSRTSGIADTQYF	TGTGCCAGCAGCTCCCGGACTAGCGGGATAGCAGATACGCAGTATTTT
NA	TRBV19	NA	TRBJ1-3	CASTDAGAGNTIYF	TGTGCCAGTACGGATGCGGGAGCAGGAAACACCATATATTTT
NA	TRBV10-3	NA	TRBJ2-7	CAIREEVGGASYEQYF	TGTGCCATCAGAGAGGAGGTAGGGGGGGCGAGCTACGAGCAGTACTTC
NA	TRBV11-3	NA	TRBJ2-1	CASSLRGEQFF	TGTGCCAGCAGCTTACGGGGGGAGCAGTTCTTC
NA	TRBV18	TRBD2	TRBJ2-3	CASSPTLGAGASDTQYF	TGTGCCAGCTCACCTACCCTAGGAGCGGGAGCTTCAGATACGCAGTATTTT
NA	TRBV18	NA	TRBJ2-7	CASSPRRDYEQYF	TGTGCCAGCTCACCCCGGCGGGACTACGAGCAGTACTTC
once	TRBV2	NA	TRBJ2-7	CASTRETYEQYF	TGTGCCAGCACACGGGAGACCTACGAGCAGTACTTC
NA	TRBV18	NA	TRBJ1-3	CASSPTQSSGNTIYF	TGTGCCAGCTCACCAACACAGAGCTCTGGAAACACCATATATTTT
NA	TRBV5-4	NA	TRBJ1-1	CASSLGGRTEAFF	TGTGCCAGCAGCTTGGGGGGGAGGACTGAAGCTTTCTTT
NA	TRBV6-5	NA	TRBJ1-2	CASSLDGVGVGYTF	TGTGCCAGCAGTCTGGACGGGGTCGGAGTCGGCTACACCTTC
NA	TRBV10-1	NA	TRBJ2-5	CASPTMGGLETQYF	TGCGCCAGCCCGACTATGGGCGGGCTAGAGACCCAGTACTTC
NA	TRBV7-8	NA	TRBJ2-2	CASSSSDTGELFF	TGTGCCAGCAGCTCTTCGGACACCGGGGAGCTGTTTTTT
NA	TRBV10-3	NA	TRBJ1-1	CASETAMNTEAFF	TGTGCCAGCGAGACAGCGATGAACACTGAAGCTTTCTTT
NA	TRBV18	NA	TRBJ2-3	CASSPPVRTDTQYF	TGTGCCAGCTCACCACCGGTGAGGACAGATACGCAGTATTTT
NA	TRBV5-4	TRBD2	TRBJ2-3	CASSPGTSLGRSTDTQYF	TGTGCCAGCAGCCCAGGGACTAGCTTGGGTCGGAGCACAGATACGCAGTATTTT
NA	TRBV6-5	NA	TRBJ2-3	CASMRGTSTDTQYF	TGTGCCAGCATGAGAGGGACTAGCACAGATACGCAGTATTTT
NA	TRBV7-2	TRBD2	TRBJ2-3	CASSLGISGRGADTQYF	TGTGCCAGCAGCTTAGGAATTAGCGGGAGAGGGGCAGATACGCAGTATTTT
NA	TRBV5-1	NA	TRBJ2-3	CASSSNSGTSTDTQYF	TGCGCCAGCAGCTCAAATAGCGGAACTAGCACAGATACGCAGTATTTT
NA	TRBV7-2	NA	TRBJ1-1	CASSSQPPGLNTEAFF	TGTGCCAGCAGCTCCCAACCACCGGGGTTGAACACTGAAGCTTTCTTT
NA	TRBV2	TRBD2	TRBJ2-1	CASSLIAGVYEQFF	TGTGCCAGCAGTCTGATAGCGGGAGTATATGAGCAGTTCTTC
NA	TRBV19	NA	TRBJ2-7	CASSNRYEQYF	TGTGCCAGTAGCAACAGGTACGAGCAGTACTTC
NA	TRBV14	TRBD1	TRBJ2-5	CASSLQTGGWETQYF	TGTGCCAGCAGCCTTCAGACAGGGGGCTGGGAGACCCAGTACTTC
NA	TRBV5-6	NA	TRBJ2-7	CASSLLQGYEQYF	TGTGCCAGCAGCTTGTTACAGGGCTACGAGCAGTACTTC
NA	TRBV18	TRBD1	TRBJ1-1	CASSNRGQGEAFF	TGTGCCAGCTCAAACAGGGGGCAGGGTGAAGCTTTCTTT
NA	TRBV4-1	TRBD2	TRBJ2-7	CASSQTIVAGALRSYEQYF	TGCGCCAGCAGCCAAACCATCGTAGCGGGGGCCCTACGCTCCTACGAGCAGTACTTC
NA	TRBV21-1	NA	TRBJ1-5	CASSPRVGNSNQPQHF	TGTGCCAGCAGTCCCAGGGTAGGGAATAGCAATCAGCCCCAGCATTTT
NA	TRBV28	TRBD1	TRBJ1-1	CASSSPGQGDTEAFF	TGTGCCAGCAGTTCCCCGGGACAGGGAGACACTGAAGCTTTCTTT
NA	TRBV29-1	NA	TRBJ2-3	CSVDRPQGTDTQYF	TGCAGCGTTGATCGTCCACAGGGCACAGATACGCAGTATTTT